The rows below give T cell receptor beta chains drawn from one sample of a study of T cell repertoires in ileal Crohn's disease. TCRdb keeps only in-frame clones here, not all; method: immunoSEQ multiplex PCR. The sample includes 8,200 or so clones, 60% to 80% of them seen just once. Material: ileal tissue. The receptor set was obtained from an adult with Crohn's disease. Each CDR3 is given with its conserved first and last residue. Fields, in order: J gene, D gene, V gene, clone size, CDR3 protein, CDR3 DNA. A D gene is named only where the DNA matches it firmly. Where a row states a size, it is once, few, many or the class of an expanded clone; other rows omit it.

TRBJ1-2 . TRBV5-1 . CASSSGAEYGYTF TGCGCCAGCAGCAGCGGGGCGGAGTATGGCTACACCTTC
TRBJ2-4 TRBD2 TRBV7-6 . CASSLSLGHRGVGIAKNIQYF TGTGCCAGCAGCTTAAGCTTGGGTCACCGGGGGGTGGGGATAGCCAAAAACATTCAGTACTTC
TRBJ1-3 . TRBV6-5 . CASSYDQGPGNTIYF TGTGCCAGCAGTTACGACCAGGGCCCTGGAAACACCATATATTTT
TRBJ2-7 . TRBV5-1 . CASSHGGNPLEQYF TGCGCCAGCAGCCATGGAGGGAACCCCCTCGAGCAGTACTTC
TRBJ1-1 . TRBV27 . CASSLDRWDEAFF TGTGCCAGCAGTTTAGACAGGTGGGATGAAGCTTTCTTT
TRBJ2-7 . TRBV18 . CASSPTGGSKDEQYF TGTGCCAGCTCACCAACAGGAGGGTCGAAAGACGAGCAGTACTTC
TRBJ1-2 . TRBV2 . CASSKENYGYTF TGTGCCAGCAGTAAGGAGAACTATGGCTACACCTTC
TRBJ1-1 . TRBV7-8 . CATRLPPGMNTEAFF TGTGCTACGAGACTGCCACCCGGAATGAACACTGAAGCTTTCTTT
TRBJ2-2 . TRBV4-3 . CASSPQLTGELFF TGCGCCAGTTCGCCCCAACTCACCGGGGAGCTGTTTTTT
TRBJ1-2 . TRBV7-8 . CASSPPGGNGYGYTF TGTGCCAGCAGCCCCCCGGGAGGGAATGGCTATGGCTACACCTTC
TRBJ1-6 . TRBV2 few CASKLSYNSPLHF TGTGCCAGCAAGCTCTCCTATAATTCACCCCTCCACTTT
TRBJ1-1 . TRBV6-1 . CASSERQGRTEAFF TGTGCCAGCAGTGAAAGGCAGGGGCGGACTGAAGCTTTCTTT
TRBJ2-1 TRBD1 TRBV7-3 . CASSPGLRGHNEQFF TGTGCCAGCAGCCCGGGACTCAGGGGGCACAATGAGCAGTTCTTC
TRBJ2-4 TRBD1 TRBV5-4 few CASWDRGNIQYF TGTGCCAGCTGGGACAGGGGGAACATTCAGTACTTC
TRBJ2-7 . TRBV7-2 . CASSLGPSNEQYF TGTGCCAGCAGCTTAGGGCCTAGCAACGAGCAGTACTTC
TRBJ2-3 TRBD1 TRBV5-4 once CASSSPTGDGGTDTQYF TGTGCCAGCAGCTCCCCTACAGGGGACGGGGGCACAGATACGCAGTATTTT
TRBJ1-5 TRBD1 TRBV11-1 . CASSQGTGRSNQPQHF TGTGCCAGCAGCCAAGGGACAGGCCGTAGCAATCAGCCCCAGCATTTT
TRBJ2-1 TRBD2 TRBV4-3 . CASSQVFPAGAAYNEQFF TGCGCCAGCAGCCAAGTTTTCCCAGCGGGGGCCGCCTACAATGAGCAGTTCTTC
TRBJ2-5 TRBD2 TRBV2 . CASSGLAGGLETQYF TGTGCCAGCAGCGGACTAGCGGGGGGGTTAGAGACCCAGTACTTC
TRBJ1-6 . TRBV11-3 . CASSLTGYGSPLHF TGTGCCAGCAGCCTAACAGGTTATGGTTCACCCCTCCACTTT
TRBJ2-1 TRBD2 TRBV6-5 once CASSLSIAGGNNEQFF TGTGCCAGCAGTTTATCCATAGCGGGGGGGAACAATGAGCAGTTCTTC
TRBJ2-1 . TRBV9 . CASSPGGSSYNEQFF TGTGCCAGCAGCCCAGGGGGGAGCTCCTACAATGAGCAGTTCTTC
TRBJ1-2 TRBD1 TRBV2 . CASHITGVRGYTF TGTGCCAGCCATATAACAGGGGTACGGGGCTACACCTTC